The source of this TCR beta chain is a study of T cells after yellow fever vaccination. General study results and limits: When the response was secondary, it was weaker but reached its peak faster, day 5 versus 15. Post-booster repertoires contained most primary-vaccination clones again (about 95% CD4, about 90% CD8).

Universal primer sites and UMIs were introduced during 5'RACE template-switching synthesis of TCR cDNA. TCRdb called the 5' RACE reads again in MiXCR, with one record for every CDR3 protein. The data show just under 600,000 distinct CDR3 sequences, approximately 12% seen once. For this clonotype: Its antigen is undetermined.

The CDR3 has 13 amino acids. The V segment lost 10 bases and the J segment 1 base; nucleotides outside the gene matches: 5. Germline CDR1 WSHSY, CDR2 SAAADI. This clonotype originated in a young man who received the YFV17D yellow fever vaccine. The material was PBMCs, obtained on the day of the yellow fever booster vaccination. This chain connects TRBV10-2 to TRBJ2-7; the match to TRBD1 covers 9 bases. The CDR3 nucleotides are TGCGCCACCCTTGACAGGGGGTCCTACGAGCAGTACTTC. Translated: CATLDRGSYEQYF.